The 26 T cell receptor beta chains listed next were all sequenced from one sample in a study of blood T cell repertoires in COVID-19. TCRdb's table, derived via immunoSEQ multiplex PCR, lists solely in-frame clones and lacks some. This table has more than 90,000 clones, approximately 80% appearing once. The sample was peripheral blood. The receptors originated from a woman in her 70s with acute or convalescent COVID-19.

The chain's CDR3 is CASRQGRDTEAFF. In DNA, the CDR3 is TGCGCCAGCCGACAGGGGAGGGACACTGAAGCTTTCTTT. The gene calls are TRBV10-1 and TRBJ1-1; 8 bases are a match to TRBD1. The germline V gene encodes CDR1 WNHNN and CDR2 SYGVQD (reference sequence). V lost 8 bases, J lost 3 bases, and 5 bases stayed unmatched. The CDR3 runs to 13 residues.

This clone was observed a single time. The J gene is TRBJ1-4, the V gene TRBV28; D ambiguous. The CDR3 is 14 amino acids. Trimming pared 3 bases from V and 2 bases from J, leaving 7 bases between. The V gene's germline CDR1 is MDHEN and CDR2 SYDVKM. CDR3 nucleotide sequence: TGTGCCAGCAGTTTGTCAAGCACTAATGAAAAACTGTTTTTT. It specifies CASSLSSTNEKLFF. The variable domain in full, with the rest retrieved from reference TRBV28 and TRBJ1-4, is DVKVTQSSRYLVKRTGEKVFLECVQDMDHENMFWYRQDPGLGLRLIYFSYDVKMKEKGDIPEGYSVSREKKERFSLILESASTNQTSMYLCASSLSSTNEKLFFGSGTQLSVL.

The genes are TRBV9 and TRBJ1-1; 9 bases align to TRBD1. CDR3 length: 15 amino acids. CDR1 is SGDLS, CDR2 YYNGEE, per germline. Trimming removed 2 bases from V and 3 bases from J; junction bases left unmatched: 5. CDR3 residues: CASSVVGTGYTEAFF. The CDR3 DNA reads TGTGCCAGCAGCGTCGTGGGGACAGGGTACACTGAAGCTTTCTTT.

This clone has just one count. J is TRBJ1-2 and V is TRBV10-1; D is unclear. The V gene lost 5 bases and the J gene lost 0 bases, with 4 bases spanning the gap. From germline, CDR1 is WNHNN and CDR2 SYGVQD (reference sequence). CDR3 size: 12 residues. The DNA of the CDR3 is TGCGCCAGCAGTCAGGCTAACTATGGCTACACCTTC. Its translation is CASSQANYGYTF.

This clone has a single count. The rearrangement uses TRBV5-6 and TRBJ2-7; 8 nucleotides line up with TRBD2. CDR1 and CDR2 (germline): SGHDT, YYEEEE. Trimming took 0 bases from V and 1 from J; bases not matched to a gene: 6. The CDR3 runs to 16 residues. CDR3: CASSLVSGVGSYEQYF. Here the CDR3 DNA reads TGTGCCAGCAGCTTGGTTAGCGGGGTCGGGTCCTACGAGCAGTACTTC.

The rearrangement uses TRBV29-1 and TRBJ2-3, with D possibly being TRBD1 (5 bases). Per the germline V gene, CDR1 is SQVTM and CDR2 is ANQGSEA. This CDR3 comprises 17 residues. The DNA of the CDR3 is TGCACCCAGGGTGTAAGGGCGCCGACGGAGTTCGGAGATACGCAGTATTTT. This sequence encodes CTQGVRAPTEFGDTQYF.

This clone was seen only a few times. The genes are TRBV6-1 and TRBJ2-2; 11 nucleotides align to TRBD2. Germline CDR1 MNHNS, CDR2 SASEGT. J gave up 1 base and V 2 bases, and 3 bases lay outside the gene matches. The length of the CDR3 is 17 residues. This CDR3 reads CASSERLAGGNTGELFF. As DNA, the CDR3 is TGTGCCAGCAGTGAACGGCTAGCGGGGGGGAACACCGGGGAGCTGTTTTTT.

This chain connects TRBV19 to TRBJ1-1; weak D call: TRBD1 (5 bases). Trimming took off 1 base at V and 2 bases at J, with 8 bases between the two ends. Germline V gene sequence: CDR1 LNHDA, CDR2 SQIVND (reference sequence). CDR3 size: 14 residues. The CDR3 region is CASSIGRVNTEAFF. The DNA of the CDR3 is TGTGCCAGTAGTATAGGCAGGGTAAACACTGAAGCTTTCTTT.

The chain couples TRBV2 to TRBJ1-5, with 9 bases identical to TRBD1. Germline lookup yields CDR1 SNHLY and CDR2 FYNNEI. Trimming cost V 5 bases and J 5 bases; bases outside gene matches: 7. The CDR3 totals 15 residues. The CDR3 spells CASSFEQGADQPQHF. The CDR3, as DNA: TGTGCCAGCAGTTTTGAACAGGGGGCTGATCAGCCCCAGCATTTT.

J is TRBJ1-2 and V is TRBV4-2; D may be TRBD1 (5 bases). V gave up 1 base and J gave up 8 bases, with 8 bases separating them. The CDR3 covers 12 residues. Per the germline V gene, CDR1 is LGHNA and CDR2 is YNFKEQ. The CDR3 nucleotides read TGTGCCAGCAGCCAAGTCGGGGGGGGCTACACCTTC. It encodes CASSQVGGGYTF.

This clone was seen more than once but under ten times. The chain couples TRBV2 to TRBJ1-4; 11 nucleotides agree with TRBD1. Trimming took 5 bases from V and 5 from J; bases not matched to a gene: 7. This CDR3 region has 16 residues. CDR1 SNHLY and CDR2 FYNNEI come from the germline V gene. The CDR3, as DNA: TGTGCCAGCAGTAAGAACGGACAGGGGGCGAATGAAAAACTGTTTTTT. This gives the protein CASSKNGQGANEKLFF.

The CDR3 DNA follows: TGTGCCACCAGCAGAGATCTCGCGGATACGCAGTATTTT. The encoded protein is CATSRDLADTQYF. The genes are TRBV15 and TRBJ2-3; D unclear. V was shortened by 0 bases and J by 6 bases, with 7 bases between the two germline ends. The CDR3 has 13 amino acids. Germline V CDR1 and CDR2: LNHNV, YYDKDF (reference sequence).

The J gene is TRBJ2-5, the V gene TRBV5-6; possible D gene TRBD2, 5 bases. The CDR3 totals 15 residues. Germline-derived CDR1 and CDR2 are SGHDT and YYEEEE. V was clipped by 0 bases and J by 5 bases, with 14 bases between them. CDR3 in DNA: TGTGCCAGCAGCTTGGTCTCCGCCGGGGTTGAGACCCAGTACTTC. Encoded protein: CASSLVSAGVETQYF.

The chain uses TRBV5-1 and TRBJ2-7, with D tentatively TRBD2 (6 bases). Per the germline V gene, CDR1 is SGHRS and CDR2 is YFSETQ. The CDR3 runs 14 residues. V lost 0 bases and J lost 2, with 9 bases in between. The CDR3 is CASSLGLGTYEQYF. As DNA, the CDR3 is TGCGCCAGCAGCTTGGGACTAGGGACCTACGAGCAGTACTTC.

The V gene is TRBV11-3, the J gene TRBJ2-7; perhaps TRBD2 as D (5 bases). This CDR3 is built from 13 residues. Germline V gives CDR1 SGHNT, CDR2 YENEEA. Trimming pared 4 bases from V and 6 bases from J, leaving 13 bases between. The CDR3 nucleotides read TGTGCCAGCAGCTCCGACCGGACTGGCGAGCAGTACTTC. The encoded protein is CASSSDRTGEQYF.

The chain links TRBV11-3 to TRBJ2-2, with 14 bases that match TRBD2. The CDR3 length is 17 residues. Germline CDR1 is SGHNT and CDR2 is YENEEA. V gave up 4 bases and J gave up 6 bases; unmatched junction bases: 7. Here the CDR3 DNA reads TGTGCCAGCAGCTCGGGACTAGCGGGAGAACTGGCCGGGGAGCTGTTTTTT. It translates to CASSSGLAGELAGELFF.

This clone occurred a few times. The V call is TRBV7-6, the J call TRBJ1-2, with D hard to call. V lost 5 bases to trimming and J lost 4 bases, with 20 bases between them. Germline loops: CDR1 SGHVS, CDR2 FNYEAQ. The CDR3 runs 16 residues. This chain's CDR3 is CASSPDGSELSYGYTF. CDR3 sequence (DNA): TGTGCCAGCAGCCCTGACGGATCGGAGTTATCCTATGGCTACACCTTC.

On this clone: The junction differs from germline at one of its ends, possibly a read error. This chain uses TRBV5-4 with TRBJ2-2; D might be TRBD1 (6 bases). The CDR3 runs 13 residues. Germline V CDR1 and CDR2: SGHNT, YYREEE (reference sequence). DNA for the CDR3: TGTGCCAGCAGCTTGGACTCACCAGGGGTGCTGTTTTTT. This sequence encodes CASSLDSPGVLFF.

The chain uses TRBV19 and TRBJ2-3; TRBD2 matches 10 bases. V lost 5 bases to trimming and J lost 2 bases; unmatched junction nucleotides: 7. Germline V gives CDR1 LNHDA, CDR2 SQIVND (reference sequence). This CDR3 is 16 amino acids long. The CDR3 DNA reads TGTGCCAGTAGTCGCCTAGCGGGGGAAGCCACAGATACGCAGTATTTT. This codes for CASSRLAGEATDTQYF.

The chain employs TRBV5-1 and TRBJ2-7; tentatively, D is TRBD1 (6 bases). Deletions cut 4 bases from V and 5 bases from J, with 19 bases between. Germline loops: CDR1 SGHRS, CDR2 YFSETQ. This CDR3 is built from 15 residues. The CDR3 nucleotides are TGCGCCAGCAGCCGGAGGCCAGGGGAGTATCACGAGCAGTACTTC. Protein sequence: CASSRRPGEYHEQYF.

This rearrangement joins TRBV11-1 to TRBJ1-2; a possible D gene is TRBD1 (6 bases). The length of the CDR3 is 15 residues. V shed 1 base and J shed 4 bases, with 13 bases lying between them. Looked up from germline, CDR1 is SGHAT and CDR2 is FQDESV (reference sequence). The CDR3 loop is CASSLGGGLGYGYTF. The CDR3 region has the DNA TGTGCCAGCAGCTTAGGCGGGGGCCTTGGCTATGGCTACACCTTC. Combining the CDR3 with reference TRBV11-1 and TRBJ1-2 gives the whole variable domain EAEVAQSPRYKITEKSQAVAFWCDPISGHATLYWYRQILGQGPELLVQFQDESVVDDSQLPKDRFSAERLKGVDSTLKIQPAELGDSAMYLCASSLGGGLGYGYTFGSGTRLTVV.

The chain recombines TRBV30 with TRBJ1-1, with unresolved D. With 2 bases removed from V and 1 base from J, the gap between germline ends came to 14 bases. The V gene's germline CDR1 is GTSNPN and CDR2 SVGIG (reference sequence). The CDR3 is 15 amino acids. The CDR3 loop is CAWSSNFRGNTEAFF. The CDR3 DNA follows: TGTGCCTGGAGTTCGAACTTCAGAGGGAACACTGAAGCTTTCTTT.

The chain recombines TRBV19 with TRBJ1-1, with D unclear. Germline V gene data show CDR1 as LNHDA and CDR2 as SQIVND (reference sequence). The CDR3 runs to 14 residues. Trimming pared 6 bases from V and 1 base from J, leaving 12 bases between. The CDR3 nucleotides read TGTGCCAGTAGGTCGGGAGACCGGAACACTGAAGCTTTCTTT. Amino acid sequence: CASRSGDRNTEAFF.

V and J are TRBV6-5 and TRBJ1-2; 10 positions agree with TRBD1. Germline CDR1 MNHEY, CDR2 SVGAGI. CDR3 length: 14 amino acids. With 7 bases clipped from V and 14 bases from J, the junction kept 16 bases outside the gene matches. CDR3 amino acids: CASKSGDRGPQDTF. In DNA form, the CDR3 reads TGTGCCAGCAAGTCGGGAGACAGGGGGCCCCAAGATACCTTC.

The rearrangement joins TRBV30 to TRBJ2-5; 11 nucleotides agree with TRBD2. Unmatched junction bases numbered 2, after V lost 1 base and J lost 4 bases. In germline, CDR1 is GTSNPN, CDR2 SVGIG (reference sequence). CDR3 length: 14 residues. In DNA form, the CDR3 reads TGTGCCTGGAGTGCCCTAGCGGGAGGAGAGACCCAGTACTTC. It is translated as CAWSALAGGETQYF.

The chain combines TRBV2 with TRBJ2-2, with TRBD1 as a possible D gene (7 bases). The CDR3 is made up of 16 amino acids. Trimming stripped 3 bases from V and 0 bases from J, with 11 bases between. In germline, CDR1 is SNHLY, CDR2 FYNNEI. The DNA for the CDR3 is TGTGCCAGCAGTGACAGGGGGGCAGCGAACACCGGGGAGCTGTTTTTT. Its protein is CASSDRGAANTGELFF.